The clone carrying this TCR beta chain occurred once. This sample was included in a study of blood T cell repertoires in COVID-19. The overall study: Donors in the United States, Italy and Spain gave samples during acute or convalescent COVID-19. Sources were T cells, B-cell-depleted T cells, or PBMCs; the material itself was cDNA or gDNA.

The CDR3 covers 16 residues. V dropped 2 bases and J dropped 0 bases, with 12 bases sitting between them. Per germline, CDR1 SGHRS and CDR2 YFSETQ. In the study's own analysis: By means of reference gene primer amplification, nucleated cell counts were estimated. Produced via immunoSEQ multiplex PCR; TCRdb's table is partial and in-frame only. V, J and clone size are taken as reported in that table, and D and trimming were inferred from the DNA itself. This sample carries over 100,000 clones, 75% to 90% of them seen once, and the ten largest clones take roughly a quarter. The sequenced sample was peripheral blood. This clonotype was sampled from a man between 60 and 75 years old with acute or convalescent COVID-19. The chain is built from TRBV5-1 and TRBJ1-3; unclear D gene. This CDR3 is CASSFFLLSSGNTIYF. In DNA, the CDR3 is TGCGCCAGCAGCTTTTTTCTCTTGAGCTCTGGAAACACCATATATTTT. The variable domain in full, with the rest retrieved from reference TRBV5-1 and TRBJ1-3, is KAGVTQTPRYLIKTRGQQVTLSCSPISGHRSVSWYQQTPGQGLQFLFEYFSETQRNKGNFPGRFSGRQFSNSRSEMNVSTLELGDSALYLCASSFFLLSSGNTIYFGEGSWLTVV.